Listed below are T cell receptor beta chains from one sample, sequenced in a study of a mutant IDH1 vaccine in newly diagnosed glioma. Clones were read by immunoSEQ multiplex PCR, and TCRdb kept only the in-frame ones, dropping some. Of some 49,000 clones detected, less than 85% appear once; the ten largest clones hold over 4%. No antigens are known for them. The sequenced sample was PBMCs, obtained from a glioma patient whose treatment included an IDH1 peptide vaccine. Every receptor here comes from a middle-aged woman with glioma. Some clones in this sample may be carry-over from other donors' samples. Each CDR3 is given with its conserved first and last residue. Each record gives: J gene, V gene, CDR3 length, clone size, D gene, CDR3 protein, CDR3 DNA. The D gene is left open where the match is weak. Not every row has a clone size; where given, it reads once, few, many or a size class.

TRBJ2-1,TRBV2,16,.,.,CASTLTSGTETNEQFF,TGTGCCAGCACTCTCACCAGCGGGACAGAAACCAATGAGCAGTTCTTC
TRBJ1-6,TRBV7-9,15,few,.,CASSSPGASNSPLHF,TGTGCCAGCAGCTCGCCCGGCGCCTCGAATTCACCCCTCCACTTT
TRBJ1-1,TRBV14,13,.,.,CASSLGGNTEAFF,TGTGCCAGCAGCCTGGGGGGCAACACTGAAGCTTTCTTT
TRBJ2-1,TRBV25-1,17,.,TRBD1,CASSNPPGTGLHNEQFF,TGTGCCAGCAGTAACCCCCCCGGGACAGGGTTGCACAATGAGCAGTTCTTC
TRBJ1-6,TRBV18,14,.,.,CASSPTVPNSPLHF,TGTGCCAGCTCACCCACAGTTCCTAATTCACCCCTCCACTTT
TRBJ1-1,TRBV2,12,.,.,CATFTRNTEAFF,TGTGCCACCTTTACACGGAACACTGAAGCTTTCTTT
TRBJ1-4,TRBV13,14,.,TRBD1,CASSSRDRVEKLFF,TGTGCCAGCAGCTCCCGGGACAGGGTCGAAAAACTGTTTTTT
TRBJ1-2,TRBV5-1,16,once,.,CASSLDGALILYGYTF,TGCGCCAGCAGCTTGGACGGGGCGCTGATATTGTATGGCTACACCTTC
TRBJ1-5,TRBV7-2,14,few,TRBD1,CASARSGGNQPQHF,TGTGCCAGCGCTAGGTCAGGGGGGAATCAGCCCCAGCATTTT
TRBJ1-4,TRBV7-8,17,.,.,CASSPDLRDGANEKLFF,TGTGCCAGCAGCCCCGACCTTAGGGACGGGGCTAATGAAAAACTGTTTTTT
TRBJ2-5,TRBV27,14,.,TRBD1,CASSDRGIWETQYF,TGTGCCAGCAGTGACAGGGGGATCTGGGAGACCCAGTACTTC
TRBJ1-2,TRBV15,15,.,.,CATSRDSKGFYGYTF,TGTGCCACCAGCAGAGATTCAAAGGGGTTCTATGGCTACACCTTC
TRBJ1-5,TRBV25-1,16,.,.,CASSEIVRQGDQPQHF,TGTGCCAGCAGTGAAATAGTGAGGCAGGGAGATCAGCCCCAGCATTTT
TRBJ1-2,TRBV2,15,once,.,CASSETLLRGYGYTF,TGTGCCAGCAGTGAAACACTTTTAAGGGGCTATGGCTACACCTTC
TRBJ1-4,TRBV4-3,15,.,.,CASSQDRVPNEKLFF,TGCGCCAGCAGCCAAGATCGAGTGCCGAATGAAAAACTGTTTTTT
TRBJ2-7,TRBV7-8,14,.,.,CASSQRRNSYEQYF,TGTGCCAGCAGTCAAAGGAGAAACTCCTACGAGCAGTACTTC
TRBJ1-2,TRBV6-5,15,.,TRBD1,CASSYTGTANYGYTF,TGTGCCAGCAGTTACACCGGGACAGCTAACTATGGCTACACCTTC